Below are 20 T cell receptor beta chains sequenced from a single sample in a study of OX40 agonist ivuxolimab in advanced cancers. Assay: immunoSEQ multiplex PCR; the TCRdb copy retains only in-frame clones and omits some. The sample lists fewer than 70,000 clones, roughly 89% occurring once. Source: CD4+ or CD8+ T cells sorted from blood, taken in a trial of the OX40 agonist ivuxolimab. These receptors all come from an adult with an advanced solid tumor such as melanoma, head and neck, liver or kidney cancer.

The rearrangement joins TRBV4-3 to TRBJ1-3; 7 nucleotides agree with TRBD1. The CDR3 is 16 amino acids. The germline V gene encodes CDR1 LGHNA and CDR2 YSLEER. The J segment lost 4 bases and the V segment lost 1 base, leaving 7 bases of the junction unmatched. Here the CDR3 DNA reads TGCGCCAGCAGCCAAGGACAGGGAATTCGAGGAAACACCATATATTTT. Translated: CASSQGQGIRGNTIYF.

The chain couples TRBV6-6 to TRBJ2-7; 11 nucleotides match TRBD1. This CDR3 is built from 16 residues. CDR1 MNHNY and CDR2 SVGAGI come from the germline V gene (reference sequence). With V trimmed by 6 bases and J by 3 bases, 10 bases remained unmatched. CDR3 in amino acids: CASRSTSGTGGYEQYF. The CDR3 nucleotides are TGTGCCAGCAGATCAACTTCCGGGACAGGGGGCTACGAGCAGTACTTC.

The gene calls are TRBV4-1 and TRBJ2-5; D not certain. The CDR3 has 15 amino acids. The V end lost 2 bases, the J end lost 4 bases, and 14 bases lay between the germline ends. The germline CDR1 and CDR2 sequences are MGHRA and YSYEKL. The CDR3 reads CASSQLALGGETQYF. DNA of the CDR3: TGCGCCAGCAGCCAATTGGCTCTAGGCGGAGAGACCCAGTACTTC.

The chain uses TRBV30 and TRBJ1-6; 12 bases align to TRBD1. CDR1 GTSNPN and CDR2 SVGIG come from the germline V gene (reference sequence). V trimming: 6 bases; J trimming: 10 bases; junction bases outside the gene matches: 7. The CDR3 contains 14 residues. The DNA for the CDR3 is TGTGCCTGCTCGGGACAGGGGGCCAGGTCACCCCTCCACTTT. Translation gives CACSGQGARSPLHF.

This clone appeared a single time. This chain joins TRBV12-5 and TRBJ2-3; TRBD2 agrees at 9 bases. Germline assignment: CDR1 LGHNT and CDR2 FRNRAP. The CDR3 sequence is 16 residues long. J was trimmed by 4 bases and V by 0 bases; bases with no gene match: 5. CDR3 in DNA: TGTGCTAGTGGTTTGGTAGGCGGGGGGGATGCAGATACGCAGTATTTT. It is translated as CASGLVGGGDADTQYF.

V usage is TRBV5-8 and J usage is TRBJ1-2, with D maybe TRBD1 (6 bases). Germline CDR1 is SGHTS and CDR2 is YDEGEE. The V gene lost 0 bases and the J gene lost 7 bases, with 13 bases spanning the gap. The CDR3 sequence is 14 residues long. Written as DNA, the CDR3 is TGTGCCAGCAGCTTGGGGACTGTCAGGGGTGGCTACACCTTC. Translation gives CASSLGTVRGGYTF.

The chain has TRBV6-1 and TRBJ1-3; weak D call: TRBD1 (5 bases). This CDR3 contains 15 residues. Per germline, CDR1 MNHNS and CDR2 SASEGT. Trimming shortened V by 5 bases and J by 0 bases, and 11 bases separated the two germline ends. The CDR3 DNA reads TGTGCCAGCAGTCGGGGGGGGGTCTCTGGAAACACCATATATTTT. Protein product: CASSRGGVSGNTIYF.

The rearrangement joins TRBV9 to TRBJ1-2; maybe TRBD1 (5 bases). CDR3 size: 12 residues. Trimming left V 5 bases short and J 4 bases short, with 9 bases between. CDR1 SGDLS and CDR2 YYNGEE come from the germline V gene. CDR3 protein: CASRDNVYGYTF. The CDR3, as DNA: TGTGCCAGCAGGGACAACGTCTATGGCTACACCTTC. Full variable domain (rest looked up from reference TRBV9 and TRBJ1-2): DSGVTQTPKHLITATGQRVTLRCSPRSGDLSVYWYQQSLDQGLQFLIQYYNGEERAKGNILERFSAQQFPDLHSELNLSSLELGDSALYFCASRDNVYGYTFGSGTRLTVV.

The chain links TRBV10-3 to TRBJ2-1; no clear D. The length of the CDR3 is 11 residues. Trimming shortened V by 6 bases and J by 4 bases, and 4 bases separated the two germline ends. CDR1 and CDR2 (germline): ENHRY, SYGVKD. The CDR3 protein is CAISGYNEQFF. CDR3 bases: TGTGCCATCAGCGGATACAATGAGCAGTTCTTC.

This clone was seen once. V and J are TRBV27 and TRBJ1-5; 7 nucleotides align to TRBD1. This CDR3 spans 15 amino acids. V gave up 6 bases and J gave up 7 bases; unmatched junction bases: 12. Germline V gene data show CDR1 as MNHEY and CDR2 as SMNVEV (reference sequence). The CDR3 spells CASRFDRAVWQPQHF. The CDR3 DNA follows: TGTGCCAGCAGATTTGACAGGGCGGTTTGGCAGCCCCAGCATTTT.

CDR3 in DNA: TGTGCCAGCAGTGAAGCGAGGCGGGCCTCCTACGAGCAGTACTTC. It codes for CASSEARRASYEQYF. The V call is TRBV2, the J call TRBJ2-7; perhaps TRBD2 as D (5 bases). Trimming cost V 0 bases and J 0 bases, with 9 bases left between them. This CDR3 has 15 amino acids. Germline CDR1 is SNHLY and CDR2 is FYNNEI. Based on the CDR3 plus reference TRBV2 and TRBJ2-7, the full variable domain is EPEVTQTPSHQVTQMGQEVILRCVPISNHLYFYWYRQILGQKVEFLVSFYNNEISEKSEIFDDQFSVERPDGSNFTLKIRSTKLEDSAMYFCASSEARRASYEQYFGPGTRLTVT.

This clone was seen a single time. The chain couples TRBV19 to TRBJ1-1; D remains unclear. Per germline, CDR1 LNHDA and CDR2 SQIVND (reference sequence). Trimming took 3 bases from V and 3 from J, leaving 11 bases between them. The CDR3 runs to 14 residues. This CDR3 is CASSMGIRDTEAFF. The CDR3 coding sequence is TGTGCCAGTAGTATGGGGATTAGGGACACTGAAGCTTTCTTT.

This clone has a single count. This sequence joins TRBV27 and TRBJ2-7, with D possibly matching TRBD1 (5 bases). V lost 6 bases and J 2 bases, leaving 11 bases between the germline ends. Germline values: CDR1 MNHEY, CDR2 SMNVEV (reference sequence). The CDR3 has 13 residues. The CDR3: CASSREGTYEQYF. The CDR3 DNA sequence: TGTGCCAGCAGCAGGGAAGGGACCTACGAGCAGTACTTC.

As DNA, the CDR3 is TGTGCCAGCAGCCCTCGTTCTTCCGTGGGGGGACGGGGAGAAAAACTGTTTTTT. It translates to CASSPRSSVGGRGEKLFF. V gene TRBV14 combines with J gene TRBJ1-4; maybe TRBD1 (5 bases). V was cut by 4 bases and J by 8 bases, with 26 bases left in between. The V gene's germline CDR1 is SGHDN and CDR2 FVKESK. This CDR3 spans 18 amino acids.

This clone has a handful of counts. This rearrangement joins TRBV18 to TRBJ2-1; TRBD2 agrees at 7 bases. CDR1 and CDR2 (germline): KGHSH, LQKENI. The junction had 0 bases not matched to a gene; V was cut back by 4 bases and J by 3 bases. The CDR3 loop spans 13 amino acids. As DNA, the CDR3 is TGTGCCAGCTCACGGGGGGGCTACAATGAGCAGTTCTTC. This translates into CASSRGGYNEQFF.

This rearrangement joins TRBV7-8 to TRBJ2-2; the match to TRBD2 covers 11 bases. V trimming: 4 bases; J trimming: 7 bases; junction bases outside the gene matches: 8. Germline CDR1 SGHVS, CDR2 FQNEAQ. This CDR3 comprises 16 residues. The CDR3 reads CASSSHSGGAVGELFF. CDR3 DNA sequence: TGTGCCAGCAGCTCGCATAGCGGGGGGGCCGTCGGGGAGCTGTTTTTT.

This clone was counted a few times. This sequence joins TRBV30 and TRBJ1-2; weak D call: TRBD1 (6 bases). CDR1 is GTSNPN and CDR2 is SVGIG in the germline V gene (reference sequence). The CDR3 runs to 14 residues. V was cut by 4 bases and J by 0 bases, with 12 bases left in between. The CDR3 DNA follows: TGTGCCTGGAAGCAGGGGCCCTCTAACTATGGCTACACCTTC. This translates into CAWKQGPSNYGYTF.

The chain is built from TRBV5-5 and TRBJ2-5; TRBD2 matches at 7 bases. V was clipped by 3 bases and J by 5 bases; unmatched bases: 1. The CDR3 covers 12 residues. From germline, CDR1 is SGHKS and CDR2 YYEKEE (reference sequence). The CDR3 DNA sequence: TGTGCCAGCAGCTGGCGGGGGGAGACCCAGTACTTC. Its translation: CASSWRGETQYF.

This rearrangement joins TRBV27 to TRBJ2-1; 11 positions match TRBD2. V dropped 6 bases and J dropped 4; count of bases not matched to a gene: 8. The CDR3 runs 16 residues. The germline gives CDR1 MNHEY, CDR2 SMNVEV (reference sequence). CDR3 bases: TGTGCCAGCAGCCGCAGACTAGCGGGAAATTACAATGAGCAGTTCTTC. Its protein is CASSRRLAGNYNEQFF.

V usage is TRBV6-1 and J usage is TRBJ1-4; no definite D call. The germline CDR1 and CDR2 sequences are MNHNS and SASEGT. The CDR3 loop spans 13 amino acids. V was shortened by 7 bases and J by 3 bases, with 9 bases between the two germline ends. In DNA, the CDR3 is TGTGCCAGCAAGGGAACGGCTAATGAAAAACTGTTTTTT. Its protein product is CASKGTANEKLFF.